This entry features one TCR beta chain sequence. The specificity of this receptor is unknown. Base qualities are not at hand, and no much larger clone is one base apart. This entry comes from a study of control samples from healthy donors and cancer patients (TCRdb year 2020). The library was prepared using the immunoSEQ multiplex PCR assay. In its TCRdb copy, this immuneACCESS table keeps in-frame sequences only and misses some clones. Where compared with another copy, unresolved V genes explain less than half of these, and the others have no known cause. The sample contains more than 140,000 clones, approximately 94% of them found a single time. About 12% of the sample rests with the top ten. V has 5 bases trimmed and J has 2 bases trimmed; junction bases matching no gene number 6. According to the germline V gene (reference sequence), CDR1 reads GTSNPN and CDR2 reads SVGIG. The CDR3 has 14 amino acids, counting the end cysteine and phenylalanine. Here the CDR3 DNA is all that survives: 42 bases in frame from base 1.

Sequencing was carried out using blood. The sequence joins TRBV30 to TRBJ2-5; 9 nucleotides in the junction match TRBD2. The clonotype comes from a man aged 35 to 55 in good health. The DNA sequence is TGTGCCTGGGCGGGTAGCGGGGGACAAGAGACCCAGTACTTC. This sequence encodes CAWAGSGGQETQYF.